The present entry profiles one T cell receptor (beta chain) with its context. A single record per CDR3 protein comes from TCRdb applying MiXCR to the RT-PCR reads. The profile covers some 150,000 distinct CDR3 sequences, with about a third appearing a single time and about 50% taken by the ten largest. The data are from a study of patients and donors after allogeneic stem cell transplantation. V lost 6 bases, J lost 7 bases, and 13 bases lay in between. The V gene's germline CDR1 is MNHEY and CDR2 SVGAGI. The length of the CDR3 is 12 residues. This clonotype was obtained from a human donor who was either an allogeneic HSCT recipient or a stem cell or donor lymphocyte infusion donor (not recorded which). It is not recorded whose cells these are; they may come from a transplant donor. Sequencing was done on a sample of blood, either unsorted or a sorted T cell fraction (not recorded which). The chain couples TRBV6-5 to TRBJ2-7; a possible D gene is TRBD1 (5 bases). The CDR3 region is CASSPGHPEQYF. The DNA of the CDR3 is TGTGCCAGCAGCCCTGGACATCCAGAGCAGTACTTC.